The present T cell receptor beta chain was sequenced within a study of T cell changes during pregnancy in multiple sclerosis. Germline V gene data show CDR1 as SGHKS and CDR2 as YYEKEE (reference sequence). J gave up 4 bases and V 0 bases, and 6 bases lay outside the gene matches. This CDR3 has 15 residues. TCRdb keeps only in-frame clones here, not all; method: immunoSEQ multiplex PCR. The sample carries some 49,000 clones, about 90% recorded once. V is TRBV5-5 and J is TRBJ1-2, with 7 bases that match TRBD1. The sample here was CD4+ T cells from peripheral blood mononuclear cells, taken in the second trimester of pregnancy. The clonotype was recovered from a female donor in good health, enrolled as a control in a pregnancy study. CDR3 DNA: TGTGCCAGCAGCTTGGAAAGGACAGGCCTCTATGGCTACACCTTC. It codes for CASSLERTGLYGYTF.